The TCR beta chain under discussion was sequenced for a study of T cells in tuberculosis. V shed 8 bases and J shed 4 bases, with 9 bases lying between them. Germline V gene data show CDR1 as SNHLY and CDR2 as FYNNEI. The CDR3 has 12 amino acids. The method was immunoSEQ multiplex PCR; TCRdb's version includes in-frame clones alone and lacks a portion of them. The sample records 25,000 or so clones, 90% being singletons. This rearrangement joins TRBV2 to TRBJ2-1; D is possibly TRBD2 (6 bases). The sequencing sample was made of PBMCs. The TCR originated in a donor aged 10 to 29 with latent tuberculosis or without tuberculosis infection. The CDR3 here is CASAEGYNEQFF. DNA for the CDR3: TGTGCCAGCGCGGAGGGTTACAATGAGCAGTTCTTC. The whole variable domain, filled in from reference TRBV2 and TRBJ2-1, reads EPEVTQTPSHQVTQMGQEVILRCVPISNHLYFYWYRQILGQKVEFLVSFYNNEISEKSEIFDDQFSVERPDGSNFTLKIRSTKLEDSAMYFCASAEGYNEQFFGPGTRLTVL.